What follows is one T cell receptor (beta chain) and its context. Antigen specificity is unknown. The source of the sample is a study of cytomegalovirus exposure and HLA in healthy donors. The CDR3 totals 16 residues. Germline lookup yields CDR1 SGHTA and CDR2 FQGNSA. V shed 5 bases and J 2 bases; nucleotides not matched to a gene: 10. At collection, donors were nominally healthy, but unrecorded immune exposures were probable. PCR used 60 Vbeta primers and 13 Jbeta primers. Sequencing was performed with immunoSEQ multiplex PCR; in TCRdb, only in-frame clones are kept and a portion is missing. The sample has 130,000 or so clones; approximately 72% are singletons. Findings and caveats of the study: Later analysis showed most CMV-associated TCR beta chains appearing HLA-restricted. TCR beta V segments were, for the most part, productive about 87% or about 30% of the time in an earlier analysis.

The sequencing sample was made of PBMCs. This receptor was taken from a woman in her sixties in good health and CMV-seronegative. The chain uses TRBV7-2 and TRBJ2-5, with TRBD2 identical over 8 bases. In DNA, the CDR3 is TGTGCCAGCAGCCCCGGGGTAGCGGGGAATCAAGAGACCCAGTACTTC. This encodes CASSPGVAGNQETQYF.